These T cell receptor beta chains were read from a single sample in a study of cytomegalovirus exposure and HLA in healthy donors. TCRdb keeps only in-frame clones here, not all; method: immunoSEQ multiplex PCR. The repertoire holds around 170,000 clones, with 70% to 80% as singletons. Input material: PBMCs. These TCRs come from a woman in her 40s in good health and CMV-seronegative. Each CDR3 is given with its conserved first and last residue. The order of the fields is clone size, V gene, D gene, J gene, CDR3 length, CDR3 DNA, CDR3 protein. A D gene is named only where the DNA matches it firmly. Only some rows state a clone size, as once, few, many or a class for expanded clones.

abundance: .; v_gene: TRBV5-1; d_gene: .; j_gene: TRBJ2-1; len: 13; CDR3nt: TGCGCCAGCAGCTTGGCAAGGCAGGGGGAGCAGTTCTTC; CDR3aa: CASSLARQGEQFF
abundance: .; v_gene: TRBV11-2; d_gene: TRBD1; j_gene: TRBJ1-1; len: 15; CDR3nt: TGTGCCAGCAGCTTCGACGGGACAGGGGACACTGAAGCTTTCTTT; CDR3aa: CASSFDGTGDTEAFF
abundance: .; v_gene: TRBV2; d_gene: TRBD1; j_gene: TRBJ1-6; len: 15; CDR3nt: TGTGCCAGCACCTTTGGACAGGGGGGAGCTTCACCCCTCCACTTT; CDR3aa: CASTFGQGGASPLHF
abundance: few; v_gene: TRBV5-4; d_gene: TRBD2; j_gene: TRBJ2-1; len: 15; CDR3nt: TGTGCCAGCAGCCATGGACTAGCGGGGGCCAATGAGCAGTTCTTC; CDR3aa: CASSHGLAGANEQFF
abundance: .; v_gene: TRBV30; d_gene: TRBD1; j_gene: TRBJ1-1; len: 12; CDR3nt: TGTGCCTACCAGACAGGGGGCACTGAAGCTTTCTTT; CDR3aa: CAYQTGGTEAFF
abundance: few; v_gene: TRBV6-1; d_gene: TRBD1; j_gene: TRBJ1-5; len: 17; CDR3nt: TGTGCCAGCAGTGAAGCTATCCAGGGACAGGGAGAACAGCCCCAGCATTTT; CDR3aa: CASSEAIQGQGEQPQHF
abundance: .; v_gene: TRBV19; d_gene: .; j_gene: TRBJ2-7; len: 15; CDR3nt: TGTGCCAGTAGTGGAGGCAGGGGCTTCTCCTACGAGCAGTACTTC; CDR3aa: CASSGGRGFSYEQYF
abundance: .; v_gene: TRBV9; d_gene: .; j_gene: TRBJ2-3; len: 15; CDR3nt: TGTGCCAGCAGCGCCCGGGTGGTCGGGGTTGATACGCAGTATTTT; CDR3aa: CASSARVVGVDTQYF
abundance: few; v_gene: TRBV5-7; d_gene: .; j_gene: TRBJ2-1; len: 9; CDR3nt: TGTGCCAGCTACCCCCGGAGGATCTTC; CDR3aa: CASYPRRIF
abundance: .; v_gene: TRBV11-3; d_gene: TRBD1; j_gene: TRBJ2-2; len: 15; CDR3nt: TGTGCCAGCACCAATAACAGGGGTAACACCGGGGAGCTGTTTTTT; CDR3aa: CASTNNRGNTGELFF